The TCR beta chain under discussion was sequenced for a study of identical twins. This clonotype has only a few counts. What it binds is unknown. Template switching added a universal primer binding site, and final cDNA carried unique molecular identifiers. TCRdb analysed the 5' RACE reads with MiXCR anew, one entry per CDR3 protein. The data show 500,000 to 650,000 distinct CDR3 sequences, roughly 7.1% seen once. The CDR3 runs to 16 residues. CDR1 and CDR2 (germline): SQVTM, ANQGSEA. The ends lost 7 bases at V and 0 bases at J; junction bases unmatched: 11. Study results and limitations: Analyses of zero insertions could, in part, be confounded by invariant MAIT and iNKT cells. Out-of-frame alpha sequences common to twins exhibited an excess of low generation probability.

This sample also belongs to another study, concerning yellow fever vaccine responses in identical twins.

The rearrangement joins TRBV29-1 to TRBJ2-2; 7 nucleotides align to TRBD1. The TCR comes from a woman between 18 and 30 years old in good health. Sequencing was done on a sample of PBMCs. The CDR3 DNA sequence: TGCAGCGCCCGACAGGGTAGGGTAACGAACACCGGGGAGCTGTTTTTT. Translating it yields CSARQGRVTNTGELFF.